This T cell receptor beta chain was profiled in a study of identifying expanded T cells in peripheral blood. Findings and caveats of the study: Across healthy donors, higher total template counts meant significantly greater roughly 2-week count variance. Technical replicates showed about 1.2 changed clones; around 2 weeks 15 to 20; four weeks 19.

The CDR3 length is 18 residues. V lost 3 bases to trimming and J lost 0 bases, with 15 bases between them. Germline V gives CDR1 SGHVS, CDR2 FQNEAQ. Assay used: immunoSEQ multiplex PCR; TCRdb lists only in-frame clones, some missing. The data contain around 90,000 clones, approximately 88% of them singletons. In regard to this clone: The antigen is not known.

The rearrangement joins TRBV7-8 to TRBJ1-6, with D maybe TRBD1 (6 bases). This receptor was taken from a person aged 18 to 75 in good health. What was sequenced was blood. This chain's CDR3 is CASSLGRGKSSYNSPLHF. In DNA form, the CDR3 reads TGTGCCAGCAGCTTGGGCAGGGGCAAAAGCTCCTATAATTCACCCCTCCACTTT.